This paragraph covers one T cell receptor beta chain sequence. Germline CDR1 SGHAT, CDR2 FQNNGV. The length of the CDR3 is 13 residues. After removal of 0 bases from V and 10 bases from J, the junction contained 5 bases not matched to a gene. The data originate from a study of technical replicates of blood from a handful of donors. Using immunoSEQ multiplex PCR, the repertoire was profiled, and TCRdb retains in-frame clones only, with some absent. The profile shows tens of thousands of clones, 90% to 95% of them singletons. The receptor was isolated from a human donor in good health. The sample consisted of T cells isolated from PBMCs. V is TRBV11-2 and J is TRBJ1-2; 7 positions match TRBD1. The CDR3 sequence is CASSLEPGGFYTF. The CDR3, as DNA: TGTGCCAGCAGCTTAGAGCCAGGGGGTTTCTACACCTTC.